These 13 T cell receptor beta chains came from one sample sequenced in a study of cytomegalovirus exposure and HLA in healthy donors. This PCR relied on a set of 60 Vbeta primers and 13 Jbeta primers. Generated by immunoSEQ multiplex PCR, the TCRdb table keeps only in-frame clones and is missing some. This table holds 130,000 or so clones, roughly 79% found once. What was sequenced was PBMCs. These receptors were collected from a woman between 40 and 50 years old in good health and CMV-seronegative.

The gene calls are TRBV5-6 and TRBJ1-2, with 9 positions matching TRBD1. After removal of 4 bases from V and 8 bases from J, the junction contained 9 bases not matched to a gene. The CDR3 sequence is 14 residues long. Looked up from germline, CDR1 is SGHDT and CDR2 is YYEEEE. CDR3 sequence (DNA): TGTGCCAGCAGCGACCGGGGACAGGGCGGCGGCTACACCTTC. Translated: CASSDRGQGGGYTF.

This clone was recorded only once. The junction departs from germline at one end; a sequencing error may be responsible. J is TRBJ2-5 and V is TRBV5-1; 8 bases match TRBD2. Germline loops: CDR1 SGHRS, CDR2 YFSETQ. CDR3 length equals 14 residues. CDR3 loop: CANSRGLVGETQYF. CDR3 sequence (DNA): TGCGCCAACAGCAGGGGACTAGTGGGAGAGACCCAGTACTTC.

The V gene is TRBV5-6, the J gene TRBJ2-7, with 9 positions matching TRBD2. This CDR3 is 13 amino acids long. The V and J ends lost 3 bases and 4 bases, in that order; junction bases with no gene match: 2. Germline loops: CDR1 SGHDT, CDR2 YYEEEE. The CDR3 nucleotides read TGTGCCAGCAGCTGGCGGGAGGGGTACGAGCAGTACTTC. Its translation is CASSWREGYEQYF.

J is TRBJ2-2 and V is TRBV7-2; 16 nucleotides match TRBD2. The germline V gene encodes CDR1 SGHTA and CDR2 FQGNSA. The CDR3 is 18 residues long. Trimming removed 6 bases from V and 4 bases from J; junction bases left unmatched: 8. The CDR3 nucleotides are TGTGCCAGCAGGAGCCCGGGACTAGCGGGAGGGCTCACCGGGGAGCTGTTTTTT. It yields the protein CASRSPGLAGGLTGELFF.

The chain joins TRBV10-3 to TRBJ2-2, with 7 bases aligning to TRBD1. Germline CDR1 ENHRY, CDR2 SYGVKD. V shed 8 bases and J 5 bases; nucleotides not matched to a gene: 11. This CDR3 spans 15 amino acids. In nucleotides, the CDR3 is TGTGCCATCTTACAGGGGCCCCTAGGTACCGGGGAGCTGTTTTTT. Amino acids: CAILQGPLGTGELFF.

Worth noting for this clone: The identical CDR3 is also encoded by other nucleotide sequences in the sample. The CDR3 nucleotides are TGTGCCAGCAGCTCCCCAAGCAGCGGGAGGGTGGATACGCAGTATTTT. It encodes CASSSPSSGRVDTQYF. The V and J genes are TRBV13 and TRBJ2-3; 10 positions agree with TRBD2. The germline V gene encodes CDR1 PRHDT and CDR2 FYEKMQ (reference sequence). The CDR3 extends over 16 amino acids. The V and J ends lost 4 bases and 6 bases, in that order; junction bases with no gene match: 10.

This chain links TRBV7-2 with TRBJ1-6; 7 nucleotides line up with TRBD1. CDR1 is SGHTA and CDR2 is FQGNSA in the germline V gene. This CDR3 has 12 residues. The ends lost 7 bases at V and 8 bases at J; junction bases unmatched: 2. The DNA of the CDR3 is TGTGCCAGCACCACAGGGGATTCACCCCTCCACTTT. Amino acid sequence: CASTTGDSPLHF.

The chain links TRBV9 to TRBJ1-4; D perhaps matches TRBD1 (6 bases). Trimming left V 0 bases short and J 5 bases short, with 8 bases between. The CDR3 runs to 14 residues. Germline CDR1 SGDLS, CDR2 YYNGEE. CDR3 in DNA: TGTGCCAGCAGCGTAGGGCAGGGGAATGAAAAACTGTTTTTT. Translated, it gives CASSVGQGNEKLFF.

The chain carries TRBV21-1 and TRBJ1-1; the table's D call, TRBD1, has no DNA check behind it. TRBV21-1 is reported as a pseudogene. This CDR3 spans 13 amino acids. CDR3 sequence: CASSNHLNTEAFF. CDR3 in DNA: TGTGCCAGCAGCAACCATTTGAACACTGAAGCTTTCTTT.

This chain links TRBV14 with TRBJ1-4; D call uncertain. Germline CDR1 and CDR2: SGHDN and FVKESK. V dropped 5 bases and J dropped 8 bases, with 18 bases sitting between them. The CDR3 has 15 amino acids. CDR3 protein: CASSYKRSLGEKLFF. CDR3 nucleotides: TGTGCCAGCAGCTACAAGAGGAGTCTTGGAGAAAAACTGTTTTTT.

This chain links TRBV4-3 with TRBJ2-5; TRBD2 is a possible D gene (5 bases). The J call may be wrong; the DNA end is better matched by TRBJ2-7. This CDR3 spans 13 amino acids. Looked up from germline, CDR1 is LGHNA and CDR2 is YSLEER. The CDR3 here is CASSPEPGYEQYF. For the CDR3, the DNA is TGCGCCAGCAGCCCCGAACCGGGGTACGAGCAGTACTTC.

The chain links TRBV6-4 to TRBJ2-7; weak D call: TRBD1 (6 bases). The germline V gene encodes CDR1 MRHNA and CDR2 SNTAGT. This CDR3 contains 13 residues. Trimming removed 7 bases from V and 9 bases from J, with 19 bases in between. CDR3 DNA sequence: TGTGCCAGCAAGGCAGTACAGGGAAGAAGGCAGTACTTC. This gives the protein CASKAVQGRRQYF.

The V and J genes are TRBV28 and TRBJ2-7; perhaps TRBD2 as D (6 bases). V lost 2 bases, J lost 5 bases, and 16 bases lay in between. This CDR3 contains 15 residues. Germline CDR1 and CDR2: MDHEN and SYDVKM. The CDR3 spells CASSLGGVRSNEQYF. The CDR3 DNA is TGTGCCAGCAGTTTAGGCGGGGTGCGGTCCAACGAGCAGTACTTC.